Sequencing of this TCR beta chain was carried out in a study of blood T cell repertoires in COVID-19. Study as a whole: Spain, Italy and the United States supplied samples that represented acute and convalescent COVID-19. T cells, B-cell-depleted T cells, or PBMCs provided the cDNA or gDNA that served as material.

TCRdb's table, derived via immunoSEQ multiplex PCR, lists solely in-frame clones and lacks some. This table holds 180,000 or so clones, about 84% found once. The CDR3 consists of 17 residues. Germline-derived CDR1 and CDR2 are SGHTA and FQGNSA. V shed 5 bases and J 4 bases; nucleotides not matched to a gene: 14. V and J are TRBV7-2 and TRBJ2-3; 8 bases align to TRBD2. Sequencing was carried out using peripheral blood. This receptor was identified in a person aged 70 to 85 with COVID-19, enrolled during active disease. The CDR3 nucleotides read TGTGCCAGCAGCCCGGGGGGGAGGGGCGCGATAGCAGATACGCAGTATTTT. This encodes CASSPGGRGAIADTQYF.